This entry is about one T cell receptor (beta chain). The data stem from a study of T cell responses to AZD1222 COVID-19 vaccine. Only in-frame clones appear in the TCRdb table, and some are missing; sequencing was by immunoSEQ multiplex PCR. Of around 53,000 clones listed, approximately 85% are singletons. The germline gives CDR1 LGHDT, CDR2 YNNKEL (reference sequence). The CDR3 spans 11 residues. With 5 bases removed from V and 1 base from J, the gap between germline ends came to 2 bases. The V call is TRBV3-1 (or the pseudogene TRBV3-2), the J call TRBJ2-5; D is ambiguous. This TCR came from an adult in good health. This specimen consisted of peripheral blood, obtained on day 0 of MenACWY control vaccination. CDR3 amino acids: CASSFQETQYF. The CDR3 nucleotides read TGTGCCAGCAGCTTCCAAGAGACCCAGTACTTC.